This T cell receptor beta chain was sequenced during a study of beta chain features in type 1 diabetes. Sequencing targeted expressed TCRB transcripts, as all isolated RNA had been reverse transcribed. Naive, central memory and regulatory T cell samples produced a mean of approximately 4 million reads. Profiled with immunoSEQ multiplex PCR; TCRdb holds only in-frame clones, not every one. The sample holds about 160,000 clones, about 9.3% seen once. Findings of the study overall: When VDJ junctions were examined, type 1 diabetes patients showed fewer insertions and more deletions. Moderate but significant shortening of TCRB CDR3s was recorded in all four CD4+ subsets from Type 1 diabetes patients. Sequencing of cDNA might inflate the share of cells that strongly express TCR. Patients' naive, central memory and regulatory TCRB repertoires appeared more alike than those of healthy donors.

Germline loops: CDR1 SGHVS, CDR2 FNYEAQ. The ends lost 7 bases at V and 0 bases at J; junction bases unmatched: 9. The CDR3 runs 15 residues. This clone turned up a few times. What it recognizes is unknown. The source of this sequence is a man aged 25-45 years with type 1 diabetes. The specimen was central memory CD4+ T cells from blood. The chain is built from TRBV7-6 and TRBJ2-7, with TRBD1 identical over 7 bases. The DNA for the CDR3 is TGTGCCAGCACCGAGTCCAGGGGGTACTCCTACGAGCAGTACTTC. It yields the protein CASTESRGYSYEQYF. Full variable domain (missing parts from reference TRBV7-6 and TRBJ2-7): GAGVSQSPRYKVTKRGQDVALRCDPISGHVSLYWYRQALGQGPEFLTYFNYEAQQDKSGLPNDRFSAERPEGSISTLTIQRTEQRDSAMYRCASTESRGYSYEQYFGPGTRLTVT.